Presented here are 19 T cell receptor beta chains from one specimen sequenced in a study of blood T cell repertoires in COVID-19. Clones were sequenced by immunoSEQ multiplex PCR, and TCRdb holds only the in-frame ones, with some missing. Here the sample spans about 190,000 clones, less than 85% being singletons. Sequenced sample: peripheral blood. These receptors were taken from a woman in her fifties or sixties with acute or convalescent COVID-19.

The V gene is TRBV27, the J gene TRBJ2-4; D may be TRBD1 (5 bases). The V gene lost 8 bases and the J gene lost 0 bases, with 17 bases spanning the gap. Germline CDR1 reads MNHEY; CDR2 reads SMNVEV (reference sequence). The CDR3 spans 16 residues. The CDR3, as DNA: TGTGCCAGCGGAAGAACAGGCGCAGGAGCCAAAAACATTCAGTACTTC. This sequence encodes CASGRTGAGAKNIQYF.

The V and J genes are TRBV24-1 and TRBJ2-6; weak D call: TRBD2 (6 bases). The V gene lost 1 base and the J gene lost 0 bases, with 9 bases spanning the gap. CDR3 size: 17 residues. Germline V CDR1 and CDR2: KGHDR, SFDVKD. The CDR3 DNA is TGTGCCACCAGTGATTTCGGGGGAAACTCTGGGGCCAACGTCCTGACTTTC. Translation: CATSDFGGNSGANVLTF.

The chain is built from TRBV2 and TRBJ1-2, with D perhaps matching TRBD1 (5 bases). Germline-derived CDR1 and CDR2 are SNHLY and FYNNEI. The CDR3 is made up of 14 amino acids. Trimming left V 2 bases short and J 7 bases short, with 14 bases between. The DNA of the CDR3 is TGTGCCAGCAGTGAATCTTCAGGGCGGGGTGGCTACACCTTC. It codes for CASSESSGRGGYTF.

The chain joins TRBV2 to TRBJ1-6, with D perhaps matching TRBD1 (5 bases). With 7 bases removed from V and 2 bases from J, the gap between germline ends came to 12 bases. Germline loops: CDR1 SNHLY, CDR2 FYNNEI. This CDR3 region has 15 residues. CDR3 DNA: TGTGCCAGCACCCTAGGGGTAGCCTATAATTCACCCCTCCACTTT. Translating gives CASTLGVAYNSPLHF.

This clone was seen a handful of times. The chain combines TRBV5-8 with TRBJ2-7; possibly TRBD2 for D (5 bases). The CDR3 loop spans 14 amino acids. Trimming left V 1 base short and J 4 bases short, with 12 bases between. CDR1 is SGHTS, CDR2 YDEGEE, per germline. This CDR3 reads CASSLRTLAYEQYF. CDR3 in DNA: TGTGCCAGCAGCTTGAGGACCCTAGCTTACGAGCAGTACTTC.

The chain links TRBV10-3 to TRBJ2-7, with TRBD2 matching 11 bases. Germline V lookup: CDR1 ENHRY, CDR2 SYGVKD. The CDR3 contains 14 residues. The V gene end was trimmed by 7 bases and the J gene end by 4 bases; junction bases not matched to a gene: 6. CDR3 amino acids: CAIKPGTSGYEQYF. The CDR3 DNA follows: TGTGCCATCAAACCTGGGACTAGCGGTTACGAGCAGTACTTC.

V gene TRBV7-4 combines with J gene TRBJ2-7, with 9 bases lining up with TRBD1. This CDR3 spans 15 amino acids. V shed 1 base, J shed 0 bases, and the junction held 1 base outside the gene matches. Germline V gives CDR1 SGHVT, CDR2 SQSDAQ. The CDR3 DNA is TGTGCCAGCAGCTTAGGGGGACAGGGCTCCTACGAGCAGTACTTC. This gives the protein CASSLGGQGSYEQYF.

The gene calls are TRBV28 and TRBJ2-5, with D tentatively TRBD1 (5 bases). Germline assignment: CDR1 MDHEN and CDR2 SYDVKM. The V end lost 4 bases, the J end lost 2 bases, and 11 bases lay between the germline ends. There are 14 residues in the CDR3. For the CDR3, the DNA is TGTGCCAGCAGTTGGGGCCTGGTACAAGAGACCCAGTACTTC. This encodes CASSWGLVQETQYF.

The chain employs TRBV7-9 and TRBJ2-3, with TRBD1 matching 9 bases. Germline V CDR1 and CDR2: SEHNR, FQNEAQ (reference sequence). The CDR3 contains 14 residues. J was trimmed by 4 bases and V by 4 bases; bases with no gene match: 3. CDR3 coding DNA: TGTGCCAGCAGCTCGACAGGGGGGTCAGATACGCAGTATTTT. It yields the protein CASSSTGGSDTQYF.

The CDR3 coding sequence is TGTGCCAGCAGCTTGGTAGGGGCCGGCACAGATACGCAGTATTTT. This gives the protein CASSLVGAGTDTQYF. The chain employs TRBV5-6 and TRBJ2-3, with a possible D match to TRBD1 (5 bases). Trimming took off 0 bases at V and 1 base at J, with 9 bases between the two ends. CDR1 is SGHDT and CDR2 is YYEEEE in the germline V gene. The CDR3 has 15 residues.

This chain links TRBV7-2 with TRBJ1-5; possibly TRBD1 for D (5 bases). This CDR3 contains 14 residues. V was shortened by 5 bases and J by 5 bases, with 13 bases between the two germline ends. CDR1 is SGHTA, CDR2 FQGNSA, per germline. This CDR3 is CASSRGEGHQPQHF. In DNA, the CDR3 is TGTGCCAGCAGCCGCGGGGAGGGGCATCAGCCCCAGCATTTT.

This chain uses TRBV29-1 with TRBJ2-1, with D possibly TRBD1 on 5 matching bases. Between the trimmed V and J ends, which lost 6 bases and 4 bases, there was a span of 25 bases. The CDR3 extends over 17 amino acids. Germline V gene lookup returns CDR1 SQVTM and CDR2 ANQGSEA. The CDR3 loop is CSVAGWGGSSRYNEQFF. In DNA, the CDR3 is TGCAGCGTGGCCGGGTGGGGCGGCTCATCTAGGTACAATGAGCAGTTCTTC.

V and J are TRBV4-1 and TRBJ2-2; 8 bases line up with TRBD1. Germline V gene sequence: CDR1 MGHRA, CDR2 YSYEKL. J lost 5 bases, V lost 1 base, and 18 bases had no gene match. This CDR3 contains 20 residues. The CDR3 nucleotides read TGCGCCAGCAGCCAAGGCCCCAGACAGGGGTTCCTAGGGTCTACCGGGGAGCTGTTTTTT. Its translation: CASSQGPRQGFLGSTGELFF.

The V call is TRBV7-2, the J call TRBJ2-2, with D tentatively TRBD1 (6 bases). The CDR3 spans 15 residues. Per the germline V gene, CDR1 is SGHTA and CDR2 is FQGNSA. V lost 1 base, J lost 4 bases, and 10 bases lay in between. CDR3 loop: CASSLVQGGTGELFF. The DNA of the CDR3 is TGTGCCAGCAGCTTAGTACAGGGCGGCACCGGGGAGCTGTTTTTT.

This clone appeared a few times. The chain joins TRBV7-2 to TRBJ2-7, with D possibly being TRBD1 (5 bases). This CDR3 is 13 amino acids long. Germline V gene sequence: CDR1 SGHTA, CDR2 FQGNSA. Trimming cost V 5 bases and J 1 base, with 9 bases left between them. For the CDR3, the DNA is TGTGCCAGCAGCGCCACAGGTTCCTACGAGCAGTACTTC. Protein sequence: CASSATGSYEQYF.

The gene calls are TRBV10-3 and TRBJ2-7, with 8 bases aligning to TRBD1. V was clipped by 5 bases and J by 3 bases; unmatched bases: 6. Germline V CDR1 and CDR2: ENHRY, SYGVKD. This CDR3 has 14 amino acids. CDR3 protein: CAISRGTGGYEQYF. The CDR3 DNA reads TGTGCCATCAGTCGCGGGACAGGCGGCTACGAGCAGTACTTC.

This clone was counted once. The chain has TRBV18 and TRBJ1-2; 10 bases line up with TRBD1. The CDR3 has 16 amino acids. The trim removed 2 bases at V and 8 bases at J, leaving 11 bases unmatched. Germline lookup yields CDR1 KGHSH and CDR2 LQKENI. The chain's CDR3 is CASSPATAGTGVGYTF. The CDR3 DNA follows: TGTGCCAGCTCACCAGCTACGGCTGGGACAGGGGTGGGCTACACCTTC.

The genes are TRBV5-1 and TRBJ1-2; 8 bases fit TRBD1. J gave up 9 bases and V 3 bases, and 7 bases lay outside the gene matches. The CDR3 spans 13 residues. Germline V gene sequence: CDR1 SGHRS, CDR2 YFSETQ. The CDR3 region has the DNA TGCGCCAGCAGCTCCCTAACAGGGGGAAGCTACACCTTC. Residues: CASSSLTGGSYTF.

This clone was seen a handful of times. This chain connects TRBV14 to TRBJ2-6; possible D gene TRBD1, 6 bases. Trimming removed 4 bases from V and 2 bases from J, with 9 bases in between. CDR3 length: 15 amino acids. Germline-derived CDR1 and CDR2 are SGHDN and FVKESK. This CDR3 is CASSLQGAGANVLTF. CDR3 DNA sequence: TGTGCCAGCAGCCTACAGGGAGCTGGGGCCAACGTCCTGACTTTC. Filled out from reference TRBV14 and TRBJ2-6, the complete variable domain reads EAGVTQFPSHSVIEKGQTVTLRCDPISGHDNLYWYRRVMGKEIKFLLHFVKESKQDESGMPNNRFLAERTGGTYSTLKVQPAELEDSGVYFCASSLQGAGANVLTFGAGSRLTVL.